This section outlines one TCR beta chain sequence together with its context. These data are taken from a study of blood T cell repertoires in COVID-19. Background on the study: COVID-19 samples, acute and convalescent, were from the United States, Italy and Spain. The analysed material was cDNA or gDNA that came from T cells, B-cell-depleted T cells, or PBMCs.

Under the authors' procedure: Scientists estimated how many nucleated cells there were by amplifying reference gene primers. Profiling relied on immunoSEQ multiplex PCR, and the TCRdb table lists in-frame clones only, not all of them. V and J calls and clone size are given by that table; D and trimming were obtained from the DNA. The sample has about 48,000 clones; roughly 85% are singletons. V lost 4 bases and J lost 8, with 14 bases in between. This CDR3 contains 13 residues. Sequencing was performed on peripheral blood. The chain combines TRBV12-3 or TRBV12-4 with TRBJ1-2; D possibly corresponds to TRBD1 (6 bases). The TCR sequence derives from a woman older than 75 with acute or convalescent COVID-19. The CDR3 spells CASSSGQTRGYTF. The DNA for the CDR3 is TGTGCCAGCAGTTCTGGACAGACCAGAGGCTACACCTTC.